Listed below are T cell receptor beta chains from one sample, sequenced in a study of OX40 agonist ivuxolimab in advanced cancers. TCRdb's copy holds only in-frame clones and misses some; the assay was immunoSEQ multiplex PCR. Among approximately 47,000 clones, around nine tenths were seen once, and the ten largest hold 10%. This sample comprised CD4+ or CD8+ T cells sorted from blood, obtained in a trial of the OX40 agonist ivuxolimab. The source of these receptors is an adult with an advanced solid tumor such as melanoma, head and neck, liver or kidney cancer. Each CDR3 is given with its conserved first and last residue. The D gene is left open where the match is weak. Expanded clones get a size class; other rows say once, few or many, or leave the size out.

size	V	D	J	DNA	CDR3
NA	TRBV11-2	NA	TRBJ1-2	TGTGCCAGCAGCTTAGGCAGAAACTATGGCTACACCTTC	CASSLGRNYGYTF
NA	TRBV11-3	NA	TRBJ2-7	TGTGCCAGCAGCCGAACGCTTTCATATGCAGACGAGCAGTACTTC	CASSRTLSYADEQYF
NA	TRBV18	TRBD1	TRBJ2-5	TGTGCCAGCTCACCGGGACAGGCTTTGGAGACCCAGTACTTC	CASSPGQALETQYF
NA	TRBV27	NA	TRBJ2-4	TGTGCCAGCAGTTTGGATTCGGCCAAAAACATTCAGTACTTC	CASSLDSAKNIQYF
NA	TRBV4-1	TRBD2	TRBJ2-3	TGCGCCAGCAGCCAAGAATGGGGGACTAGCGTTCCAGATACGCAGTATTTT	CASSQEWGTSVPDTQYF
NA	TRBV5-4	NA	TRBJ2-7	TGTGCCAGCAGCTCTCAGTTAGGGGGGAGGAACGAGCAGTACTTC	CASSSQLGGRNEQYF
NA	TRBV12-5	NA	TRBJ2-5	TGTGCTAGTGGCCCCCTTAGGGCGGGGCAACAAGAGACCCAGTACTTC	CASGPLRAGQQETQYF
NA	TRBV19	TRBD1	TRBJ2-7	TGTGCCAGTAGTATAGGCCAGGGGGTAATTTACGAGCAGTACTTC	CASSIGQGVIYEQYF
once	TRBV27	NA	TRBJ2-7	TGTGCCAGTGGACTTTTCTACGAGCAGTACTTC	CASGLFYEQYF
NA	TRBV2	TRBD1	TRBJ1-5	TGTGCCAGCAGGACAGGGGTTAACAATCAGCCCCAGCATTTT	CASRTGVNNQPQHF
NA	TRBV5-4	NA	TRBJ1-6	TGCGCCAGCAGCCCGGACTGGAGCTCCTATAATTCACCCCTCCACTTT	CASSPDWSSYNSPLHF
once	TRBV29-1	NA	TRBJ1-1	TGCAGCGTTGAAGGAAGGGGCCGGGGGACTGAAGCTTTCTTT	CSVEGRGRGTEAFF
NA	TRBV15	NA	TRBJ1-5	TGTGCCACCAGCAGAGATAGTAATACGGGGACGGGCAATCAGCCCCAGCATTTT	CATSRDSNTGTGNQPQHF
NA	TRBV10-2	TRBD1	TRBJ1-2	TGCGCCAGCAGTGAGTCGGACAGGGGGAGAGGCTACACCTTC	CASSESDRGRGYTF
NA	TRBV6-5	TRBD2	TRBJ2-3	TGTGCCAGCAGTTACCTAGCGGGGGGGCAGGATACGCAGTATTTT	CASSYLAGGQDTQYF
once	TRBV7-9	NA	TRBJ2-7	TGTGCCAGCAGGGAGGGTCATTCCTACGAGCAGTACTTC	CASREGHSYEQYF
NA	TRBV29-1	TRBD1	TRBJ1-2	TGCAGCGCATTCGGGACAGGGGGTGGCTATGGCTACACCTTC	CSAFGTGGGYGYTF
NA	TRBV9	TRBD1	TRBJ2-7	TGTGCCAGCAGCGAGACCCCAGGGGGCTCCTACGAGCAGTACTTC	CASSETPGGSYEQYF
NA	TRBV6-5	TRBD1	TRBJ2-7	TGTGCCAGCAGACAGGGACAGAGATCCTCCTACGAGCAGTACTTC	CASRQGQRSSYEQYF
NA	TRBV9	NA	TRBJ2-3	TGTGCCAGCAGCGCCTCCACAGATACGCAGTATTTT	CASSASTDTQYF
NA	TRBV6-6	NA	TRBJ2-5	TGTGCCAGCAGTTCGGCTGGGGTAGAGACCCAGTACTTC	CASSSAGVETQYF
NA	TRBV5-1	TRBD1	TRBJ2-7	TGCGCCAGCAGCTTGGGGACAGGGGCGTACGAGCAGTACTTC	CASSLGTGAYEQYF
NA	TRBV19	NA	TRBJ2-1	TGTGCCAGTAGTATAGCGGGGCCCTACAATGAGCAGTTCTTC	CASSIAGPYNEQFF
NA	TRBV4-2	TRBD1	TRBJ1-2	TGTGCCAGCAGCTTGAGGACAGGGGAGTCGTTGGGTGGCTACACCTTC	CASSLRTGESLGGYTF
NA	TRBV5-1	NA	TRBJ2-3	TGCGCCAGCAGCCCATGGGGTAGCGGAACAGATACGCAGTATTTT	CASSPWGSGTDTQYF
once	TRBV27	NA	TRBJ2-5	TGTGCCAGCAGAACGGCAATCGAGAGAGAGACCCAGTACTTC	CASRTAIERETQYF
NA	TRBV9	TRBD2	TRBJ2-5	TGTGCCAGCAATCGGGGAGGGAGAGAGACCCAGTACTTC	CASNRGGRETQYF
NA	TRBV7-9	NA	TRBJ1-1	TGTGCCAGCAGTTTAGGGCCCAGGACTGAAGCTTTCTTT	CASSLGPRTEAFF
NA	TRBV29-1	NA	TRBJ1-3	TGCAGCGTTATGATCTGGGGTCTCGGAGGAAACACCATATATTTT	CSVMIWGLGGNTIYF
once	TRBV25-1	NA	TRBJ2-1	TGTGCCAGCAGGGATGGGGGAGACTCCTACAATGAGCAGTTCTTC	CASRDGGDSYNEQFF
NA	TRBV18	NA	TRBJ2-7	TGTGCCAGCTCACCTCGACTTGGCGAGCAGTACTTC	CASSPRLGEQYF
NA	TRBV16	TRBD1	TRBJ1-2	TGTGCCAGCAGCCAATCTCCGGACAGGGGCCCCTATGGCTACACCTTC	CASSQSPDRGPYGYTF
few	TRBV7-2	NA	TRBJ1-1	TGTGCCAGCAGCTTCTATGAAGCTTTCTTT	CASSFYEAFF
NA	TRBV19	TRBD2	TRBJ2-4	TGTGCCAGTAGTTTCGCTCTTAGCGGGAGTGCCAAAAACATTCAGTACTTC	CASSFALSGSAKNIQYF
NA	TRBV5-6	NA	TRBJ2-7	TGTGCCAGCAGCTTGGTAAGGGGCGAGCAGTACTTC	CASSLVRGEQYF
NA	TRBV7-9	NA	TRBJ1-5	TGTGCCAGCAGTAACAGCGATAGCAATCAGCCCCAGCATTTT	CASSNSDSNQPQHF
NA	TRBV10-3	TRBD1	TRBJ1-6	TGTGCCACCGGGGACAGGGGATCCTATAATTCACCCCTCCACTTT	CATGDRGSYNSPLHF
NA	TRBV9	NA	TRBJ2-7	TGTGCCAGCAGCGCCACAGGTAACGCCCACGAGCAGTACTTC	CASSATGNAHEQYF
NA	TRBV5-1	NA	TRBJ1-4	TGCGCCAGCAGATTCGGAGGAGCAACTAATGAAAAACTGTTTTTT	CASRFGGATNEKLFF
NA	TRBV27	NA	TRBJ2-1	TGTGCCAGCAGTTTAGGGGCCCGAGGGAATGAGCAGTTCTTC	CASSLGARGNEQFF
NA	TRBV7-2	NA	TRBJ2-3	TGTGCCAGCAGCCACCTGGGCACAGATACGCAGTATTTT	CASSHLGTDTQYF
NA	TRBV2	NA	TRBJ2-1	TGTGCCAGCTCACAGGGCTACCACTCCTACAATGAGCAGTTCTTC	CASSQGYHSYNEQFF
NA	TRBV7-9	NA	TRBJ1-2	TGTGCCAGCACAAACCAGGGTCGAGATGGCTACACCTTC	CASTNQGRDGYTF
NA	TRBV19	TRBD2	TRBJ2-2	TGTGCCAGTAGTAAGACAGCGGGAACCGGGGAGCTGTTTTTT	CASSKTAGTGELFF
NA	TRBV28	TRBD1	TRBJ1-5	TGTGCCAGCAGTTTCTGGACAGGGGGTGAAACAATGGGAAATCAGCCCCAGCATTTT	CASSFWTGGETMGNQPQHF
NA	TRBV7-9	TRBD2	TRBJ2-7	TGTGCCAGCAGCCCTAGGACAACTAGCGTCTCGAGCTACGAGCAGTACTTC	CASSPRTTSVSSYEQYF
NA	TRBV14	TRBD2	TRBJ2-1	TGTGCCAGCAGCCATACGGGCTGGGGACTAGCGGAAAAGTACAATGAGCAGTTCTTC	CASSHTGWGLAEKYNEQFF
NA	TRBV29-1	NA	TRBJ1-2	TGCAGCGTTGAATACGGAAACAGTCACCATGGCTACACCTTC	CSVEYGNSHHGYTF
NA	TRBV7-9	TRBD2	TRBJ2-1	TGTGCCAGCAGCTTAATTGGGACTAGCGGACGCTCCTACAATGAGCAGTTCTTC	CASSLIGTSGRSYNEQFF
NA	TRBV11-2	TRBD2	TRBJ2-1	TGTGCCAGCAGGTATAGCGGGAGGTCAGCCTACAATGAGCAGTTCTTC	CASRYSGRSAYNEQFF
NA	TRBV6-1	TRBD1	TRBJ2-1	TGTGCCAGCAGTGAAGGGACAGGCGGGCAGTTCTTC	CASSEGTGGQFF
NA	TRBV7-9	TRBD1	TRBJ1-4	TGTGCCAGCAGCTCTAACAGGGGGGTGGTTGAAAAACTGTTTTTT	CASSSNRGVVEKLFF
NA	TRBV13	TRBD2	TRBJ2-1	TGTGCCAGCAGCCGCACTGTTACTAGCGGCTACAATGAGCAGTTCTTC	CASSRTVTSGYNEQFF
NA	TRBV6-5	NA	TRBJ2-1	TGTGCCAGCAGTTACACCAGGGGTGGAAATGAGCAGTTCTTC	CASSYTRGGNEQFF
NA	TRBV9	TRBD1	TRBJ2-7	TGTGCCAGCAGCCCCGGGACAGCTACCTACGAGCAGTACTTC	CASSPGTATYEQYF
NA	TRBV9	NA	TRBJ2-7	TGTGCCAGCAGCCCCAAGAGCAAGAACGAGCAGTACTTC	CASSPKSKNEQYF
NA	TRBV11-2	NA	TRBJ1-1	TGTGCCAGCCGGGCAGAAGCGAGAGGGATCATGAACACTGAAGCTTTCTTT	CASRAEARGIMNTEAFF
NA	TRBV7-9	NA	TRBJ2-7	TGTGCCAGCAGCGACCAGCGGGTCCCCTCGGACGAGCAGTACTTC	CASSDQRVPSDEQYF
NA	TRBV19	TRBD2	TRBJ2-7	TGTGCCAGTAGTATAACCAGCGGGAATTACGAGCAGTACTTC	CASSITSGNYEQYF